This T cell receptor beta chain was sequenced for a study of blood T cells in healthy people across ages. Study details: Every two T cells gave about one barcoded beta molecule via template switching.

The authors ran a second PCR of about 7 to 11 cycles using a sample-barcoded 5' primer and a J-beta primer mix. Via MiXCR, TCRdb re-called the 5' RACE reads, giving one row per CDR3 protein. This sample has just under 550,000 distinct CDR3 sequences, with around 24% found just once. Germline-derived CDR1 and CDR2 are SNHLY and FYNNEI. The CDR3 contains 15 residues. V lost 6 bases to trimming and J lost 3 bases; unmatched junction nucleotides: 10. Caucasian, healthy and from Russia, the donors were aged between roughly 6 and 100. The same data also contributed to another study, on T cells of mothers and their children. That paper adds: Samples were obtained from three healthy Caucasian mothers and their six children. Detection of persistent microchimeric T cell clones did not occur.

Sequenced material: blood. This receptor was obtained from a boy under 18 in good health. The chain links TRBV2 to TRBJ2-5; 7 nucleotides align to TRBD1. CDR3 coding DNA: TGTGCCAGCAGGGGAAGGGGGCCTCTGAAAGAGACCCAGTACTTC. It specifies CASRGRGPLKETQYF.